A selection of T cell receptor beta chains follows, all from one sample in a study of early T cells in non-severe SARS-CoV-2 infection. TCRdb called the 5' RACE reads again in MiXCR, with one record for every CDR3 protein. The sample shows tens of thousands of distinct CDR3 sequences, under 7.5% of them seen only once. The sequencing used whole blood, collected at baseline. The receptor source for this set is an adult who was a healthcare worker with PCR-confirmed SARS-CoV-2 infection or an uninfected control (not recorded which). Each CDR3 is given with its conserved first and last residue. Each record gives: J gene, V gene, D gene, clone size, CDR3 protein, CDR3 DNA. A D gene is named only where the DNA matches it firmly. The size of a clone is reported for some rows only, either as once, few or many, or as a class for expanded clones.

TRBJ2-7 TRBV7-9 . . CASSPPWDSYEQYF TGTGCCAGCAGCCCCCCGTGGGACTCCTACGAGCAGTACTTC
TRBJ1-1 TRBV5-1 . few CASRERELAEAFF TGCGCCAGCAGGGAGAGAGAACTCGCTGAAGCTTTCTTT
TRBJ2-3 TRBV6-2/TRBV6-3 . few CASSFWDGRTDTQYF TGTGCCAGCAGTTTCTGGGACGGCCGCACAGATACGCAGTATTTT
TRBJ2-3 TRBV15 . . CATSRGPASTDTQYF TGTGCCACCAGCAGAGGTCCGGCTAGCACAGATACGCAGTATTTT
TRBJ1-6 TRBV20-1 . many CSAGQRNSPLHF TGCAGTGCTGGACAGAGAAATTCACCCCTCCACTTT
TRBJ1-2 TRBV6-5 TRBD1 . CASTLTGNGYTF TGTGCCAGCACCCTGACAGGGAATGGCTACACCTTC
TRBJ2-2 TRBV6-6 . many CASSTGTQNTGELFF TGTGCCAGCAGTACCGGGACACAAAACACCGGGGAGCTGTTTTTT
TRBJ2-5 TRBV2 . . CASSDGTETQYF TGTGCCAGCAGTGACGGGACTGAGACCCAGTACTTC
TRBJ2-5 TRBV3-1 . . CASRQTRGRGTQYF TGTGCCAGCAGACAAACTAGAGGCAGGGGGACCCAGTACTTC
TRBJ1-3 TRBV9 . . CASSVDSGDTIYF TGTGCCAGCAGCGTTGACTCTGGAGACACCATATATTTT
TRBJ1-6 TRBV20-1 . . CSASSGHSYNSPLHF TGCAGTGCGTCTTCGGGGCACAGCTATAATTCACCCCTCCACTTT
TRBJ2-7 TRBV3-1 . many CASSQVVSYSSYEQYF TGTGCCAGCAGCCAAGTCGTGAGTTACAGCTCCTACGAGCAGTACTTC
TRBJ2-1 TRBV20-1 . . CSARDHAGAGSSYNEQFF TGCAGTGCTAGAGATCATGCGGGGGCCGGGAGCTCCTACAATGAGCAGTTCTTC
TRBJ1-3 TRBV20-1 TRBD1 . CSARGQFSSHSGNTIYF TGCAGTGCTAGGGGACAGTTCAGCTCCCACTCTGGAAACACCATATATTTT
TRBJ1-1 TRBV5-1 . many CASSLERVQGLNTEAFF TGCGCCAGCAGCTTGGAGAGGGTTCAGGGGTTGAACACTGAAGCTTTCTTT
TRBJ1-6 TRBV7-6 . few CASSPRGEGSSYNSPLHF TGTGCCAGCAGCCCCCGAGGGGAGGGGAGCTCCTATAATTCACCCCTCCACTTT
TRBJ1-1 TRBV6-5 . few CASSYITRGEAFF TGTGCCAGCAGTTACATCACGCGTGGTGAAGCTTTCTTT
TRBJ2-7 TRBV6-2/TRBV6-3 . many CASSYRRADSYEQYF TGTGCCAGCAGTTACAGAAGGGCAGACTCCTACGAGCAGTACTTC
TRBJ2-3 TRBV27 TRBD2 . CASSLSGLSTDTQYF TGTGCCAGCAGTTTATCGGGACTAAGCACAGATACGCAGTATTTT
TRBJ1-3 TRBV29-1 . few CSVGDKGPIYF TGCAGCGTTGGGGACAAGGGCCCCATATATTTT
TRBJ1-1 TRBV6-6 . few CASSNHNQRNTEAFF TGTGCCAGCAGTAACCACAACCAGCGGAACACTGAAGCTTTCTTT
TRBJ2-1 TRBV20-1 TRBD2 many CSARARLAGPGPYNEQFF TGCAGTGCTAGAGCGCGTCTAGCGGGGCCAGGTCCATACAATGAGCAGTTCTTC